These 9 T cell receptor beta chains share one sample of origin, sequenced in a study of cytomegalovirus exposure and HLA in healthy donors. The PCR had 60 Vbeta and 13 Jbeta primers. Clones were sequenced by immunoSEQ multiplex PCR, and TCRdb holds only the in-frame ones, with some missing. The sample lists 150,000 or so clones, roughly four fifths occurring once. The sequencing input was PBMCs. Receptors were obtained from a woman aged 40 to 50 in good health and CMV-seronegative.

This rearrangement joins TRBV6-5 to TRBJ2-5, with TRBD2 matching over 8 bases. The V gene end was trimmed by 2 bases and the J gene end by 4 bases; junction bases not matched to a gene: 6. The CDR3 is made up of 15 amino acids. Germline V gene sequence: CDR1 MNHEY, CDR2 SVGAGI. The CDR3 sequence: CASSYRGGAGETQYF. The CDR3 region has the DNA TGTGCCAGCAGTTACCGGGGGGGGGCCGGAGAGACCCAGTACTTC.

The chain carries TRBV10-2 and TRBJ2-5; D is uncertain. The end of the DNA aligns better with TRBJ2-7, so the J call may be wrong. CDR3 length: 14 residues. Germline V lookup: CDR1 WSHSY, CDR2 SAAADI. The CDR3, as DNA: TGCGCCAGCAGTGAGTCCTACAGCTCCTACGAGCAGTACTTC. This codes for CASSESYSSYEQYF.

The chain has TRBV5-8 and TRBJ2-1; 15 nucleotides line up with TRBD2. Germline values: CDR1 SGHTS, CDR2 YDEGEE. Trimming removed 2 bases from V and 14 bases from J; junction bases left unmatched: 5. The CDR3 runs 14 residues. The CDR3 is CASSFRTSGGAEFF. CDR3 bases: TGTGCCAGCAGCTTCCGGACTAGCGGGGGGGCCGAGTTCTTC. The whole variable domain, filled in from reference TRBV5-8 and TRBJ2-1, reads EAGVTQSPTHLIKTRGQQATLRCSPISGHTSVYWYQQALGLGLQFLLWYDEGEERNRGNFPPRFSGRQFPNYSSELNVNALELEDSALYLCASSFRTSGGAEFFGPGTRLTVL.

This clone appeared a few times. V and J are TRBV18 and TRBJ1-3, with D maybe TRBD1 (6 bases). V gave up 3 bases and J gave up 1 base, with 13 bases separating them. Germline V gene data show CDR1 as KGHSH and CDR2 as LQKENI. This CDR3 spans 16 amino acids. The CDR3 DNA reads as TGTGCCAGCTCACCCTATGGGGGGGCTTCTGGAAACACCATATATTTT. This encodes CASSPYGGASGNTIYF. The variable domain in full, with the rest retrieved from reference TRBV18 and TRBJ1-3, is NAGVMQNPRHLVRRRGQEARLRCSPMKGHSHVYWYRQLPEEGLKFMVYLQKENIIDESGMPKERFSAEFPKEGPSILRIQQVVRGDSAAYFCASSPYGGASGNTIYFGEGSWLTVV.

This clone was recorded once. The chain employs TRBV4-2 and TRBJ1-2; possible D gene TRBD1, 5 bases. Trimming took off 0 bases at V and 8 bases at J, with 13 bases between the two ends. Germline CDR1 LGHNA, CDR2 YNFKEQ. The CDR3 is 14 residues long. The CDR3 DNA follows: TGTGCCAGCAGCCAAGATAGTAGCAGGGAAGGCTACACCTTC. Protein product: CASSQDSSREGYTF.

This clone appeared a few times. The J gene is TRBJ2-2, the V gene TRBV5-4; D might be TRBD1 (7 bases). Germline values: CDR1 SGHNT, CDR2 YYREEE (reference sequence). V was cut by 4 bases and J by 4 bases, with 17 bases left in between. This CDR3 has 16 amino acids. CDR3 coding DNA: TGTGCCAGCAGCCCGAGGAGGGGGCAGGGCACCGGGGAGCTGTTTTTT. Translating it yields CASSPRRGQGTGELFF. Filled out from reference TRBV5-4 and TRBJ2-2, the complete variable domain reads ETGVTQSPTHLIKTRGQQVTLRCSSQSGHNTVSWYQQALGQGPQFIFQYYREEENGRGNFPPRFSGLQFPNYSSELNVNALELDDSALYLCASSPRRGQGTGELFFGEGSRLTVL.

The chain employs TRBV9 and TRBJ1-6; TRBD1 might be the D (5 bases). There are 14 residues in the CDR3. Trimming removed 2 bases from V and 7 bases from J, with 10 bases in between. Germline CDR1 reads SGDLS; CDR2 reads YYNGEE. CDR3 amino acids: CASSVWGSNSPLHF. The CDR3 coding sequence is TGTGCCAGCAGCGTGTGGGGCTCGAATTCACCCCTCCACTTT.

This clone was seen a single time. The chain uses TRBV5-4 and TRBJ1-2; TRBD1 agrees at 7 bases. The germline V gene encodes CDR1 SGHNT and CDR2 YYREEE (reference sequence). V gave up 0 bases and J gave up 2 bases; unmatched junction bases: 7. The CDR3 length is 16 residues. The chain's CDR3 is CASSLDRGTTNYGYTF. CDR3 sequence (DNA): TGTGCCAGCAGCTTGGACAGGGGAACAACAAACTATGGCTACACCTTC.

The V call is TRBV28, the J call TRBJ2-7, with 7 bases matching TRBD1. Germline V gives CDR1 MDHEN, CDR2 SYDVKM. V gave up 7 bases and J gave up 3 bases; unmatched junction bases: 3. This CDR3 region has 12 residues. CDR3 coding DNA: TGTGCCAGCACACCAGGGGGCTACGAGCAGTACTTC. Translating it yields CASTPGGYEQYF.